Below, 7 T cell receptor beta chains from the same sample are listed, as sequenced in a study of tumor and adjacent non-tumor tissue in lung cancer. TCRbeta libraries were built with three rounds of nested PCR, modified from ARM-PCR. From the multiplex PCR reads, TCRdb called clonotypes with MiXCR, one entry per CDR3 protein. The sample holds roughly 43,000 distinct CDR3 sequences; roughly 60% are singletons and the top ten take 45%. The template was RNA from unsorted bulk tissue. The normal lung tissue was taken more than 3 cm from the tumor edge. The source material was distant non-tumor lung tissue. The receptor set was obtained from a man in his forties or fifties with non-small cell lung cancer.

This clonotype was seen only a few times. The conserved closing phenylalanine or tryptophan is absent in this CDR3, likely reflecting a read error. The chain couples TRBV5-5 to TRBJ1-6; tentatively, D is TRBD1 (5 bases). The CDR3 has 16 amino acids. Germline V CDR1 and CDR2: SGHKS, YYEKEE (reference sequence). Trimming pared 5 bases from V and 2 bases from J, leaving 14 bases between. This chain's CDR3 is CASSLLGGTYNSPLHS. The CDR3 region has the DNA TGTGCCAGCAGTCTGCTGGGGGGAACCTATAATTCACCCCTCCACTCT.

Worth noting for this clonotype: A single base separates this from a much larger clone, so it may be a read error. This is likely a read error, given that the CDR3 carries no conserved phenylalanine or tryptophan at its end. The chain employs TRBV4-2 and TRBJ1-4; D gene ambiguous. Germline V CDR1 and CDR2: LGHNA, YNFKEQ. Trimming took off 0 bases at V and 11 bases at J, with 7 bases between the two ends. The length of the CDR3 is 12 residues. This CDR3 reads CASSQEGKKLFS. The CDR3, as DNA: TGTGCCAGCAGCCAAGAGGGAAAGAAACTGTTTTCT.

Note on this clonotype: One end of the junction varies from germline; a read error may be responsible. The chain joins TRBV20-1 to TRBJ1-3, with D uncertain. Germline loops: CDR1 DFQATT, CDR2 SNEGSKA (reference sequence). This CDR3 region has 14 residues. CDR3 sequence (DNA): TGCAGTCCTAGAGGTTACGACCGAGGAAACACCATATATTTT. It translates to CSPRGYDRGNTIYF.

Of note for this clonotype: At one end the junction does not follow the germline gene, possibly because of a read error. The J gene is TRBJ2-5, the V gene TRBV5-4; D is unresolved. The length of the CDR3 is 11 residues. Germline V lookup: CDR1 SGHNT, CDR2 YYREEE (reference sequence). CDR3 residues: CASSAQETHYF. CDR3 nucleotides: TGTGCCAGCAGCGCGCAAGAGACCCATTACTTC.

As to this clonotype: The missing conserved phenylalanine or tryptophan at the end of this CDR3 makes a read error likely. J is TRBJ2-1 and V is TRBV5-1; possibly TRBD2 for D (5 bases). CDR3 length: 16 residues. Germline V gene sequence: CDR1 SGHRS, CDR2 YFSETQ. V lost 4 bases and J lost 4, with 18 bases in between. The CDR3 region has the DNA TGCGCCAGCAGCATCCGACTGCCGGGATCTTACAATGAGCAGTTCCTC. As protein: CASSIRLPGSYNEQFL.

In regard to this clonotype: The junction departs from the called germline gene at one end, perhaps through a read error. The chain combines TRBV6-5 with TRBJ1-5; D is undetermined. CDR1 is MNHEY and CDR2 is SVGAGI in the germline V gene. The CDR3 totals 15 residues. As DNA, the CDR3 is TGTGCCAGCAGGTTTACGATTGGGGTGGATCAGCCTCAGCATTTT. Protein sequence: CASRFTIGVDQPQHF.

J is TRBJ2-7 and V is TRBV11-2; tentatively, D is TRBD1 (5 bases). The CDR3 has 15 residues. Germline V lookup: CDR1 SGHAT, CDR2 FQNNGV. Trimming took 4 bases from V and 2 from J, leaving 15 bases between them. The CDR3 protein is CASSSETGRTYEQYF. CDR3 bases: TGTGCCAGCAGCTCGGAAACAGGTAGAACCTACGAGCAGTACTTC.